What follows are 10 T cell receptor beta chains derived from one specimen sequenced in a study of OX40 agonist ivuxolimab in advanced cancers. Here immunoSEQ multiplex PCR was the method, and the copy in TCRdb shows in-frame clones only, minus some. The repertoire holds about 15,000 clones, more than 70% seen once, with about 26% in the top ten. The source was CD4+ or CD8+ T cells sorted from blood, collected in a trial of the OX40 agonist ivuxolimab. These receptors came from an adult with an advanced solid tumor such as melanoma, head and neck, liver or kidney cancer.

The J gene is TRBJ1-1, the V gene TRBV7-9; the match to TRBD1 covers 7 bases. The CDR3 extends over 13 amino acids. Germline CDR1 SEHNR, CDR2 FQNEAQ (reference sequence). Losses at the gene ends were 11 bases for V and 7 bases for J; bases not matched to a gene: 13. CDR3: CASYRGSGNEAFF. CDR3 sequence (DNA): TGTGCCTCTTACAGGGGTTCTGGTAATGAAGCTTTCTTT.

The chain carries TRBV19 and TRBJ2-7, with TRBD2 matching 9 bases. The trim removed 4 bases at V and 9 bases at J, leaving 4 bases unmatched. The CDR3 totals 12 residues. The germline V gene has CDR1 LNHDA and CDR2 SQIVND (reference sequence). This CDR3 is CASSSGGAGQYF. CDR3 coding DNA: TGTGCCAGTAGTAGCGGGGGGGCCGGGCAGTACTTC.

The chain recombines TRBV6-6 with TRBJ2-1; no firm D call. The V end lost 4 bases, the J end lost 0 bases, and 10 bases lay between the germline ends. The CDR3 has 15 amino acids. Germline V CDR1 and CDR2: MNHNY, SVGAGI (reference sequence). The CDR3 is CASSSTRNSYNEQFF. The CDR3 nucleotides read TGTGCCAGCAGTTCTACCCGTAACTCCTACAATGAGCAGTTCTTC.

The chain uses TRBV4-3 and TRBJ1-5, with D perhaps matching TRBD1 (6 bases). Germline V lookup: CDR1 LGHNA, CDR2 YSLEER. Trimming left V 1 base short and J 7 bases short, with 11 bases between. CDR3 length equals 14 residues. The CDR3 nucleotides read TGCGCCAGCAGCCAAGGGACAGAGAAACAGCCCCAGCATTTT. Its protein is CASSQGTEKQPQHF.

This chain uses TRBV27 with TRBJ2-3; 8 nucleotides agree with TRBD2. V gave up 6 bases and J gave up 4 bases; unmatched junction bases: 15. This CDR3 has 17 amino acids. Per germline, CDR1 MNHEY and CDR2 SMNVEV (reference sequence). CDR3 loop: CASRPTQLAGRADTQYF. As DNA, the CDR3 is TGTGCCAGCAGGCCGACCCAATTAGCGGGAAGGGCAGATACGCAGTATTTT.

The chain has TRBV15 and TRBJ2-2, with D possibly called TRBD1 or TRBD2 (5 bases each). The germline gives CDR1 LNHNV, CDR2 YYDKDF (reference sequence). V lost 8 bases, J lost 5 bases, and 6 bases lay in between. The CDR3 totals 11 residues. The CDR3 here is CATGGTGELFF. CDR3 in DNA: TGTGCCACCGGGGGAACCGGGGAGCTGTTTTTT.

This clone has more than one count but fewer than ten. CDR3 DNA: TGTGCCAGCAGCTCCGGGACAGGAGAAGCTAACTATGGCTACACCTTC. Its protein is CASSSGTGEANYGYTF. The chain couples TRBV5-5 to TRBJ1-2, with 8 bases that match TRBD1. Trimming took 3 bases from V and 0 from J; bases not matched to a gene: 7. Germline V gene lookup returns CDR1 SGHKS and CDR2 YYEKEE (reference sequence). This CDR3 has 16 amino acids.

This chain joins TRBV28 and TRBJ2-3, with D possibly matching TRBD2 (6 bases). CDR1 and CDR2 from the germline V gene are MDHEN and SYDVKM. The CDR3 has 14 amino acids. The germline V and J ends were trimmed by 3 bases and 1 base, with 8 bases remaining between them. CDR3 coding DNA: TGTGCCAGCAGTTTTGTAGCGGGCACAGATACGCAGTATTTT. Protein sequence: CASSFVAGTDTQYF.

This chain connects TRBV7-6 to TRBJ2-7, with 9 bases identical to TRBD2. The V segment lost 4 bases and the J segment 3 bases; nucleotides outside the gene matches: 7. The germline V gene has CDR1 SGHVS and CDR2 FNYEAQ. The CDR3 is 15 amino acids. CDR3 residues: CASSSGLASYYEQYF. CDR3 bases: TGTGCCAGCAGCTCTGGACTAGCGAGTTACTACGAGCAGTACTTC.

The rearrangement links TRBV2 to TRBJ2-1; 12 nucleotides line up with TRBD2. Looked up from germline, CDR1 is SNHLY and CDR2 is FYNNEI. The CDR3 is 16 amino acids. J was trimmed by 4 bases and V by 3 bases; bases with no gene match: 4. CDR3 in amino acids: CASSDTTSGGYNEQFF. CDR3 nucleotides: TGTGCCAGCAGTGATACGACTAGCGGGGGTTACAATGAGCAGTTCTTC.